The rows below give T cell receptor beta chains drawn from one sample of a study of cytomegalovirus exposure and HLA in healthy donors. Method: immunoSEQ multiplex PCR; TCRdb's copy keeps in-frame clones and lacks some. The listing contains approximately 110,000 clones. Sequences were obtained from PBMCs. The source is a man in his fifties in good health and CMV-seronegative. The CDR3 runs from the conserved cysteine through the conserved F or W. D genes are given only for firm matches.

v_gene: TRBV15; d_gene: TRBD1; j_gene: TRBJ2-3; CDR3nt: TGTGCCACCAGCAGAGATCCCAGCGGACAGGGGAGCGCAGATACGCAGTATTTT; CDR3aa: CATSRDPSGQGSADTQYF
v_gene: TRBV7-9; d_gene: .; j_gene: TRBJ1-1; CDR3nt: TGTGCCACTGCGGACAGATACACTGAAGCTTTCTTT; CDR3aa: CATADRYTEAFF
v_gene: TRBV19; d_gene: .; j_gene: TRBJ1-5; CDR3nt: TGTGCCAGTAGTATGCAGCCGGGGTCTTGGAGGCCCCAGCATTTT; CDR3aa: CASSMQPGSWRPQHF
v_gene: TRBV29-1; d_gene: .; j_gene: TRBJ1-1; CDR3nt: TGCAGCGTGCGGGGTTTTGCTGAAGCTTTCTTT; CDR3aa: CSVRGFAEAFF
v_gene: TRBV19; d_gene: TRBD2; j_gene: TRBJ2-1; CDR3nt: TGTGCCAGTAGTTTCCAAGCGGGGGGCTACAATGAGCAGTTCTTC; CDR3aa: CASSFQAGGYNEQFF
v_gene: TRBV5-4; d_gene: .; j_gene: TRBJ1-2; CDR3nt: TGTGCCAGCAGCTTCGGAGGGATTCTCTATGGCTACACCTTC; CDR3aa: CASSFGGILYGYTF
v_gene: TRBV20-1; d_gene: .; j_gene: TRBJ2-7; CDR3nt: TGCAGTGTCAGAGGTTCCTACGAGCAGTACTTC; CDR3aa: CSVRGSYEQYF
v_gene: TRBV11-3; d_gene: .; j_gene: TRBJ1-1; CDR3nt: TGTGCCAGCAGCCCTAATAAGGCCGGGACTGAAGCTTTCTTT; CDR3aa: CASSPNKAGTEAFF
v_gene: TRBV5-1; d_gene: .; j_gene: TRBJ2-3; CDR3nt: TGCGCCAGCAGCTGGGGGGTGGAGGACACAGATGCGCAGTATTTT; CDR3aa: CASSWGVEDTDAQYF
v_gene: TRBV27; d_gene: .; j_gene: TRBJ2-7; CDR3nt: TGTGCCAGCAGTTCTACCGGGACAAACGCCCACGAGCAGTACTTC; CDR3aa: CASSSTGTNAHEQYF
v_gene: TRBV27; d_gene: TRBD1; j_gene: TRBJ2-1; CDR3nt: TGTGCCAGCAGTCCTCGGACAGGCCACAACCAGGATGAGCAGTTCTTC; CDR3aa: CASSPRTGHNQDEQFF
v_gene: TRBV7-6; d_gene: TRBD2; j_gene: TRBJ2-1; CDR3nt: TGTGCCAGCAGCTTCAGCGGGAGGGCTCAGTTCTTC; CDR3aa: CASSFSGRAQFF
v_gene: TRBV30; d_gene: TRBD2; j_gene: TRBJ2-3; CDR3nt: TGTGCCTGGAGAAGCGGGAGGACAGATACGCAGTATTTT; CDR3aa: CAWRSGRTDTQYF
v_gene: TRBV6-4; d_gene: TRBD1; j_gene: TRBJ1-2; CDR3nt: TGTGCCAGCAGAGCTGGGACAGCCTTAAACTATGGCTACACCTTC; CDR3aa: CASRAGTALNYGYTF
v_gene: TRBV5-1; d_gene: TRBD2; j_gene: TRBJ2-7; CDR3nt: TGCGCCAGCAGCTTGGCCGCTAGCGGGATGAGCTCCTACGAGCAGTACTTC; CDR3aa: CASSLAASGMSSYEQYF
v_gene: TRBV9; d_gene: TRBD2; j_gene: TRBJ2-5; CDR3nt: TGTGCCAGCAGCGTAGGACAGGCGGGTAGCGGGGGAGAGACCCAGTACTTC; CDR3aa: CASSVGQAGSGGETQYF
v_gene: TRBV6-6; d_gene: .; j_gene: TRBJ1-2; CDR3nt: TGTGCCAGCAGACGACCGGGGGGTAACTATGGCTACACCTTC; CDR3aa: CASRRPGGNYGYTF
v_gene: TRBV7-3; d_gene: TRBD1; j_gene: TRBJ1-4; CDR3nt: TGTGCCAGCAGCTTAACTGGGGACAGGAATGAAAAACTGTTTTTT; CDR3aa: CASSLTGDRNEKLFF
v_gene: TRBV4-3; d_gene: .; j_gene: TRBJ2-1; CDR3nt: TGCGCCAGCAGCCGAGCCCCCCCCTCCTACAATGAGCAGTTCTTC; CDR3aa: CASSRAPPSYNEQFF
v_gene: TRBV21-1; d_gene: .; j_gene: TRBJ2-5; CDR3nt: TGTGCCAGCTCCCCGGGGGGGATCGAAGAGACCCAGTACTTC; CDR3aa: CASSPGGIEETQYF
v_gene: TRBV2; d_gene: TRBD1; j_gene: TRBJ2-3; CDR3nt: TGTGCCAGCAGACCCCAGGGGGCTCCCACAGATACGCAGTATTTT; CDR3aa: CASRPQGAPTDTQYF
v_gene: TRBV18; d_gene: TRBD1; j_gene: TRBJ1-4; CDR3nt: TGTGCCAGCTCACCACCGACAGGGTTTAATGAAAAACTGTTTTTT; CDR3aa: CASSPPTGFNEKLFF
v_gene: TRBV5-1; d_gene: TRBD1; j_gene: TRBJ2-5; CDR3nt: TGCGCCAGCAGGGCCGGGACAGGAGAACAAGAGACCCAGTACTTC; CDR3aa: CASRAGTGEQETQYF
v_gene: TRBV6-6; d_gene: .; j_gene: TRBJ1-1; CDR3nt: TGTGCCAGCAGAAACTCAGGGGCGAACACTGAAGCTTTCTTT; CDR3aa: CASRNSGANTEAFF
v_gene: TRBV15; d_gene: TRBD1; j_gene: TRBJ2-7; CDR3nt: TGTGCCACCAGCAGAGAGGACAGGGGAAGGTACGAGCAGTACTTC; CDR3aa: CATSREDRGRYEQYF
v_gene: TRBV2; d_gene: TRBD1; j_gene: TRBJ2-5; CDR3nt: TGTGCCAGCAGTGAACAGGGGACAGGCAAAGAGACCCAGTACTTC; CDR3aa: CASSEQGTGKETQYF
v_gene: TRBV6-5; d_gene: .; j_gene: TRBJ2-2; CDR3nt: TGTGCCAGCAGCCGCATGGGCACGAACACCGGGGAGCTGTTTTTT; CDR3aa: CASSRMGTNTGELFF
v_gene: TRBV19; d_gene: .; j_gene: TRBJ1-2; CDR3nt: TGTGCCAGTGGGCAAACAGGGCCTTACGGCTACACCTTC; CDR3aa: CASGQTGPYGYTF
v_gene: TRBV7-9; d_gene: .; j_gene: TRBJ1-4; CDR3nt: TGTGCCAGCATCAACTACCCTCCAGGGGCCCCGAATGAAAAACTGTTTTTT; CDR3aa: CASINYPPGAPNEKLFF